This TCR beta chain came from a study of identical twins. Whole-study results and caveats: Weaker excess sharing between twins was seen in beta out-of-frame sequences. Fewer insertions marked abundant cord blood beta clonotypes; young adult naive trended weakly, memory not at all.

A universal primer site came from template switching; cDNA carried unique molecular identifiers. TCRdb independently ran MiXCR on the 5' RACE reads; one entry per CDR3 protein. The data show 420,000 or so distinct CDR3 sequences, approximately 17% seen once. Germline CDR1 GTSNPN, CDR2 SVGIG (reference sequence). This CDR3 has 13 amino acids. Trimming took 2 bases from V and 2 from J, leaving 9 bases between them. Note on this clonotype: As yet, its antigen is unknown.

The sequenced sample consisted of naive T cells sorted from blood. The chain couples TRBV30 to TRBJ1-1; D unclear. The receptor's source is a man aged 45-65 years in good health. CDR3 loop: CAWSFTENTEAFF. The CDR3 bases are TGTGCCTGGAGTTTTACGGAAAACACTGAAGCTTTCTTT.